What follows are 20 T cell receptor beta chains derived from one specimen sequenced in a study of long-term antiretroviral therapy in people with HIV. Survey level was the resolution at which the v3.0 immunoSEQ assay ran. Sequencing was performed with immunoSEQ multiplex PCR; in TCRdb, only in-frame clones are kept and a portion is missing. Seen here are about 14,000 clones, more than 75% observed once, and the top ten hold about 30%. The sample consisted of unsorted PBMCs, taken 3.1 years after starting antiretroviral therapy. The receptors originated from a man between 40 and 49 years old with HIV.

The CDR3 loop reads CASSLGLASSTDTQYF. CDR3 bases: TGTGCCAGCAGCTTAGGGCTAGCGTCTAGCACAGATACGCAGTATTTT. V and J are TRBV7-6 and TRBJ2-3; maybe TRBD2 (6 bases). This CDR3 is built from 16 residues. The V end lost 1 base, the J end lost 0 bases, and 11 bases lay between the germline ends. Germline CDR1 is SGHVS and CDR2 is FNYEAQ.

This clone appeared a few times. In DNA form, the CDR3 reads TGTGCCAGCAGTCCACAGGGGGTCGAGCAGCCCCAGCATTTT. Protein product: CASSPQGVEQPQHF. The chain employs TRBV6-1 and TRBJ1-5; 8 bases are shared with TRBD1. The CDR3 loop spans 14 amino acids. V lost 5 bases to trimming and J lost 7 bases; unmatched junction nucleotides: 7. CDR1 is MNHNS and CDR2 is SASEGT in the germline V gene.

J is TRBJ1-1 and V is TRBV6-5, with D hard to call. The germline V gene has CDR1 MNHEY and CDR2 SVGAGI. V was trimmed by 4 bases and J by 5 bases, leaving 14 bases between them. This CDR3 is 14 amino acids long. The DNA of the CDR3 is TGTGCCAGCAGTTTGGACCTCCGTCGGACTGAAGCTTTCTTT. It encodes CASSLDLRRTEAFF.

The chain couples TRBV9 to TRBJ1-1, with 7 nucleotides matching TRBD1. The J segment lost 5 bases and the V segment lost 1 base, leaving 8 bases of the junction unmatched. The CDR3 extends over 15 amino acids. Germline-derived CDR1 and CDR2 are SGDLS and YYNGEE. The CDR3, as DNA: TGTGCCAGCAGCGTAATAGAGGGGGCAGAGACTGAAGCTTTCTTT. Amino acid sequence: CASSVIEGAETEAFF.

The count of this clone is one. This chain connects TRBV30 to TRBJ1-3; D might be TRBD1 (5 bases). Per the germline V gene, CDR1 is GTSNPN and CDR2 is SVGIG (reference sequence). This CDR3 is built from 11 residues. Trimming removed 7 bases from V and 3 bases from J, with 7 bases in between. CDR3 region: CASGVGNTIYF. The DNA of the CDR3 is TGTGCCTCGGGGGTTGGAAACACCATATATTTT.

The chain carries TRBV5-1 and TRBJ2-2; TRBD1 or TRBD2 may be the D gene (6 bases each). Germline V gene lookup returns CDR1 SGHRS and CDR2 YFSETQ. The CDR3 runs to 15 residues. Trimming pared 4 bases from V and 6 bases from J, leaving 16 bases between. CDR3 sequence reads: CASSPGGGKAGELFF. CDR3 sequence (DNA): TGCGCCAGCAGCCCCGGAGGGGGGAAGGCCGGGGAGCTGTTTTTT. The full variable domain, rest sourced from reference TRBV5-1 and TRBJ2-2, is KAGVTQTPRYLIKTRGQQVTLSCSPISGHRSVSWYQQTPGQGLQFLFEYFSETQRNKGNFPGRFSGRQFSNSRSEMNVSTLELGDSALYLCASSPGGGKAGELFFGEGSRLTVL.

This chain uses TRBV5-1 with TRBJ1-3; D is uncertain. Trimming took off 0 bases at V and 0 bases at J, with 7 bases between the two ends. This CDR3 comprises 15 residues. Germline lookup yields CDR1 SGHRS and CDR2 YFSETQ. The CDR3 nucleotides read TGCGCCAGCAGCTTGGACGTCGACTCTGGAAACACCATATATTTT. Translated: CASSLDVDSGNTIYF.

This chain connects TRBV6-6 to TRBJ1-2; D is undetermined. CDR1 is MNHNY, CDR2 SVGAGI, per germline (reference sequence). Trimming took off 4 bases at V and 1 base at J, with 13 bases between the two ends. The CDR3 has 15 amino acids. This CDR3 reads CASSSPDRGNYGYTF. DNA for the CDR3: TGTGCCAGCAGTTCCCCCGACCGGGGTAACTATGGCTACACCTTC.

The chain is built from TRBV11-1 and TRBJ2-3; maybe TRBD2 (6 bases). CDR1 is SGHAT and CDR2 is FQDESV in the germline V gene (reference sequence). V gave up 2 bases and J gave up 5 bases, with 11 bases separating them. The CDR3 has 14 residues. CDR3: CASSLFVGGDTQYF. The CDR3 coding sequence is TGTGCCAGCAGCTTATTTGTGGGGGGAGATACGCAGTATTTT.

The chain links TRBV18 to TRBJ2-1, with 8 positions matching TRBD2. The germline gives CDR1 KGHSH, CDR2 LQKENI. The CDR3 has 13 residues. V was pared by 3 bases and J by 10 bases, with 5 bases of the junction left unmatched. Here the CDR3 DNA reads TGTGCCAGCTCACCCCGACTAGCGAACGAGCAGTTCTTC. Protein: CASSPRLANEQFF.

V is TRBV6-1 and J is TRBJ2-7; TRBD1 matches at 7 bases. V lost 5 bases to trimming and J lost 2 bases; unmatched junction nucleotides: 6. Germline V CDR1 and CDR2: MNHNS, SASEGT. The CDR3 contains 14 residues. This chain's CDR3 is CASSLQGLAYEQYF. The CDR3 DNA is TGTGCCAGCAGTCTACAGGGGCTAGCCTACGAGCAGTACTTC.

The V call is TRBV6-5, the J call TRBJ2-7; D is tentatively TRBD1 or TRBD2 (5 bases each). Germline assignment: CDR1 MNHEY and CDR2 SVGAGI. V was cut by 6 bases and J by 2 bases, with 14 bases left in between. The CDR3 covers 14 residues. Here the CDR3 reads CASSISLGAYEQYF. The CDR3 nucleotides read TGTGCCAGCAGCATTAGTTTGGGGGCCTACGAGCAGTACTTC.

J is TRBJ2-5 and V is TRBV7-3, with 12 bases fitting TRBD2. Looked up from germline, CDR1 is SGHTA and CDR2 is FQGTGA. This CDR3 has 16 residues. V shed 4 bases, J shed 1 base, and the junction held 4 bases outside the gene matches. The CDR3 DNA sequence: TGTGCCAGCAGCTCCTCGACTAGCGGGGGCCAAGAGACCCAGTACTTC. It is translated as CASSSSTSGGQETQYF.

The V and J genes are TRBV27 and TRBJ2-1, with a tentative D call TRBD1 (6 bases). Looked up from germline, CDR1 is MNHEY and CDR2 is SMNVEV (reference sequence). This CDR3 has 15 amino acids. V was clipped by 6 bases and J by 0 bases, with 12 bases between them. CDR3 nucleotides: TGTGCCAGCAGGGGGGACAAGATCTCCTACAATGAGCAGTTCTTC. It codes for CASRGDKISYNEQFF.

This clone was observed a handful of times. The chain has TRBV2 and TRBJ2-7; TRBD1 matches at 10 bases. Trimming at V came to 5 bases and at J to 6 bases, leaving 7 bases not matched to a gene. The CDR3 loop spans 14 amino acids. Germline-derived CDR1 and CDR2 are SNHLY and FYNNEI. DNA of the CDR3: TGTGCCAGCAGTCAGACAGGGGGCCCCTCCGAGCAGTACTTC. Amino acids: CASSQTGGPSEQYF.

The chain is built from TRBV6-5 and TRBJ2-4, with TRBD1 matching over 8 bases. V dropped 1 base and J dropped 7; count of bases not matched to a gene: 6. Germline values: CDR1 MNHEY, CDR2 SVGAGI. CDR3 size: 15 residues. The CDR3 sequence: CASSYFQGARNIQYF. The DNA of the CDR3 is TGTGCCAGCAGTTACTTTCAGGGGGCGCGGAACATTCAGTACTTC.

The rearrangement joins TRBV5-1 to TRBJ1-2; 8 bases line up with TRBD1. V trimming: 1 base; J trimming: 4 bases; junction bases outside the gene matches: 9. The germline V gene encodes CDR1 SGHRS and CDR2 YFSETQ. The CDR3 totals 16 residues. CDR3 region: CASSLSIRTGTYGYTF. CDR3 bases: TGCGCCAGCAGCTTGAGTATCCGGACAGGGACCTATGGCTACACCTTC.

The chain is built from TRBV18 and TRBJ1-5, with D possibly being TRBD1 (5 bases). This CDR3 comprises 16 residues. Trimming left V 6 bases short and J 0 bases short, with 15 bases between. The germline CDR1 and CDR2 sequences are KGHSH and LQKENI. CDR3 sequence (DNA): TGTGCCAGCTCCCCTATGGTGGGGGATAGCAATCAGCCCCAGCATTTT. It yields the protein CASSPMVGDSNQPQHF.

This clone was counted only a few times. V gene TRBV7-7 combines with J gene TRBJ1-3; D gene uncertain. V was pared by 5 bases and J by 3 bases, with 8 bases between. Germline V gives CDR1 SSHAT, CDR2 FNYEAQ (reference sequence). The CDR3 extends over 13 amino acids. The CDR3 loop is CASSPSDGNTIYF. The CDR3 coding sequence is TGTGCCAGCAGCCCAAGTGATGGAAACACCATATATTTT.

There are a few counts of this clone. This chain uses TRBV29-1 with TRBJ1-2; TRBD1 is a possible D gene (5 bases). CDR3 length: 12 amino acids. V was clipped by 3 bases and J by 10 bases, with 15 bases between them. The germline V gene has CDR1 SQVTM and CDR2 ANQGSEA. In DNA form, the CDR3 reads TGCAGCGTTGAGGGGACGGCCTGGGACTACACCTTC. The encoded protein is CSVEGTAWDYTF.